The text below deals with one TCR beta chain. Antigen specificity is unknown. This entry belongs to a study of cytomegalovirus exposure and HLA in healthy donors. On the study more broadly: Researchers found that roughly 81% of some 400 genotyped donors fell within the Caucasian-associated ancestry cluster.

V dropped 3 bases and J dropped 6 bases, with 21 bases sitting between them. Germline CDR1 MDHEN, CDR2 SYDVKM. The CDR3 runs 17 residues. Study-level findings and limits: Later on, a genetic analysis was performed. It linked a missense variant in DCLRE1C with V- and J-gene trimming of TCR beta. The study carried out a later analysis of TCR beta sequences. It associated roughly 17,000 of them with specific HLA alleles at a false discovery rate of 0.05. Later, an analysis found that common viral pathogens appeared to be linked with several of the most significant clusters.

This PCR relied on a set of 60 Vbeta primers and 13 Jbeta primers. Sequencing was performed with immunoSEQ multiplex PCR; in TCRdb, only in-frame clones are kept and a portion is missing. The sample lists fewer than 100,000 clones; about 78% were seen once. The chain employs TRBV28 and TRBJ1-5; D is perhaps TRBD1 (6 bases). This TCR was recovered from a male donor in good health and CMV-seronegative. What was sequenced was PBMCs. Here the CDR3 DNA reads TGTGCCAGCAGTTTCGTAATGAATGGGGCAGGGGTTCAGCCCCAGCATTTT. It encodes CASSFVMNGAGVQPQHF.